These 10 T cell receptor beta chains were sequenced from one sample in a study of cytomegalovirus exposure and HLA in healthy donors. Libraries were prepared by immunoSEQ multiplex PCR; TCRdb keeps only in-frame clonotypes and omits some of them. The sample has about 160,000 clones, approximately 87% seen once. Specimen: PBMCs. Receptors originate from a woman aged 25 to 39 in good health and CMV-seronegative.

The rearrangement links TRBV27 to TRBJ2-3, with unresolved D. Germline V gives CDR1 MNHEY, CDR2 SMNVEV (reference sequence). This CDR3 has 14 residues. Trimming removed 5 bases from V and 10 bases from J, with 19 bases in between. This CDR3 reads CASSPRRREVAQYF. CDR3 coding DNA: TGTGCCAGCAGTCCGAGACGAAGAGAAGTGGCGCAGTATTTT.

The genes are TRBV9 and TRBJ2-1, with a weak D call TRBD2 (5 bases). Germline V gene sequence: CDR1 SGDLS, CDR2 YYNGEE. The CDR3 is 15 amino acids. The V and J ends lost 2 bases and 4 bases respectively, with 13 bases between them. Here the CDR3 DNA reads TGTGCCAGCAGCGTCACGAGCGGAACTTACAATGAGCAGTTCTTC. Translated, it gives CASSVTSGTYNEQFF.

The V and J genes are TRBV19 and TRBJ2-7; no firm D call. The CDR3 is 13 residues long. CDR1 LNHDA and CDR2 SQIVND come from the germline V gene (reference sequence). The V gene lost 5 bases and the J gene lost 4 bases, with 12 bases spanning the gap. CDR3 nucleotide sequence: TGTGCCAGTAGTCCAGTGTTTCGGTACGAGCAGTACTTC. Protein: CASSPVFRYEQYF.

This clone has a single count. The rearrangement links TRBV4-1 to TRBJ2-7; 7 bases are a match to TRBD2. There are 15 residues in the CDR3. Germline V gene lookup returns CDR1 MGHRA and CDR2 YSYEKL. With 1 base clipped from V and 0 bases from J, the junction kept 3 bases outside the gene matches. CDR3: CASSQVGTTSYEQYF. The DNA for the CDR3 is TGCGCCAGCAGCCAAGTTGGGACTACCTCCTACGAGCAGTACTTC.

The chain employs TRBV30 and TRBJ2-7, with D unresolved. Trimming left V 3 bases short and J 6 bases short, with 3 bases between. CDR3 length: 9 residues. Germline CDR1 and CDR2: GTSNPN and SVGIG (reference sequence). The CDR3 region has the DNA TGTGCCTGGAGGTGCGAGCAGTACTTC. This gives the protein CAWRCEQYF.

The genes are TRBV19 and TRBJ2-7, with D unresolved. The length of the CDR3 is 12 residues. V was shortened by 10 bases and J by 2 bases, with 12 bases between the two germline ends. CDR1 is LNHDA and CDR2 is SQIVND in the germline V gene (reference sequence). As DNA, the CDR3 is TGTGCCACCAAGGACGGAGCCTACGAGCAGTACTTC. It codes for CATKDGAYEQYF.

This clone was counted once. V gene TRBV28 combines with J gene TRBJ1-1, with no clear D. The CDR3 is 11 amino acids. The germline gives CDR1 MDHEN, CDR2 SYDVKM. Trimming pared 2 bases from V and 11 bases from J, leaving 9 bases between. This CDR3 reads CASSLQTRAFF. In nucleotides, the CDR3 is TGTGCCAGCAGTTTACAAACCCGGGCTTTCTTT.

DNA of the CDR3: TGTGCCAGCAGCGCCGCGGTAGGAAGCAATCAGCCCCAGCATTTT. As protein: CASSAAVGSNQPQHF. V is TRBV2 and J is TRBJ1-5; D is undetermined. V dropped 6 bases and J dropped 1 base, with 13 bases sitting between them. Per germline, CDR1 SNHLY and CDR2 FYNNEI. The CDR3 covers 15 residues.

V gene TRBV5-6 combines with J gene TRBJ2-7, with 7 bases matching TRBD2. The CDR3 consists of 15 residues. Germline CDR1 reads SGHDT; CDR2 reads YYEEEE. Germline trimming cut 5 bases from V and 4 bases from J; bases unmatched to any gene: 12. CDR3 amino acids: CASSYRGEGNYEQYF. CDR3 in DNA: TGTGCCAGCAGTTACCGAGGGGAGGGGAATTACGAGCAGTACTTC.

V gene TRBV4-2 combines with J gene TRBJ1-1; D not certain. V shed 6 bases and J shed 2 bases, with 7 bases lying between them. The V gene's germline CDR1 is LGHNA and CDR2 YNFKEQ. CDR3 length: 12 amino acids. Here the CDR3 reads CASRHLNTEAFF. For the CDR3, the DNA is TGTGCCAGCAGACATTTAAACACTGAAGCTTTCTTT.